Listed below are T cell receptor beta chains from one sample, sequenced in a study of cytomegalovirus exposure and HLA in healthy donors. The protocol was immunoSEQ multiplex PCR, while the TCRdb copy is restricted to in-frame clones and leaves out a portion. Of 150,000 or so clones detected, roughly 72% appear once; the ten largest clones hold 1%. Sequencing was done on a sample of PBMCs. The receptors come from a woman aged 40 to 49 in good health and CMV-seronegative. CDR3s include the opening cysteine and the closing phenylalanine or tryptophan. A D gene is named only where the DNA matches it firmly. Clone size is not always given. Where it is, it says once, few, many or a class for expanded clones.

V	size	D	J	CDR3	DNA
TRBV30	-	-	TRBJ1-4	CAWGAGGTNEKLFF	TGTGCCTGGGGGGCTGGGGGCACTAATGAAAAACTGTTTTTT
TRBV14	-	-	TRBJ2-7	CASSQDSRREQYF	TGTGCCAGCAGCCAAGATTCCAGGCGCGAGCAGTACTTC
TRBV7-6	-	TRBD2	TRBJ2-3	CASSLRLAGGLLDTQYF	TGTGCCAGCAGCTTAAGGCTAGCGGGAGGGCTGTTAGATACGCAGTATTTT
TRBV19	-	TRBD1	TRBJ2-7	CASRGAGTAHEQYF	TGTGCCAGTAGGGGAGCTGGGACAGCTCACGAGCAGTACTTC
TRBV27	-	TRBD2	TRBJ2-7	CASSPEGLARSYEQYF	TGTGCCAGCAGTCCCGAGGGACTAGCCCGATCCTACGAGCAGTACTTC
TRBV5-1	-	TRBD1	TRBJ2-4	CASSWRTGAQNIQYF	TGCGCCAGCAGCTGGCGGACAGGGGCCCAAAACATTCAGTACTTC
TRBV7-6	-	TRBD2	TRBJ2-3	CASSRGLAADTQYF	TGTGCCAGCAGCCGAGGACTAGCAGCAGATACGCAGTATTTT
TRBV30	-	TRBD2	TRBJ2-2	CAWIKPGLAAGGELFF	TGTGCCTGGATCAAACCGGGACTAGCGGCGGGCGGGGAGCTGTTTTTT
TRBV5-1	-	TRBD2	TRBJ2-1	CASSLGVAGGGTEQFF	TGCGCCAGCAGCTTGGGCGTAGCGGGAGGGGGCACTGAGCAGTTCTTC
TRBV14	-	TRBD1	TRBJ2-3	CASSRQGAPDTQYF	TGTGCCAGCAGTCGACAGGGGGCCCCAGATACGCAGTATTTT
TRBV5-6	once	TRBD2	TRBJ2-3	CASSLGLAGVEDTQYF	TGTGCCAGCAGCTTGGGACTCGCGGGAGTTGAGGATACGCAGTATTTT
TRBV30	-	-	TRBJ2-3	CAGGGTDTQYF	TGTGCCGGAGGAGGCACAGATACGCAGTATTTT
TRBV18	-	-	TRBJ1-1	CASSPAPGQNTEAFF	TGTGCCAGCTCACCCGCTCCAGGGCAGAACACTGAAGCTTTCTTT
TRBV28	-	TRBD1	TRBJ1-2	CASSLSPDRVNGYTF	TGTGCCAGCAGTTTAAGCCCGGACAGGGTGAATGGCTACACCTTC
TRBV19	-	-	TRBJ2-5	CASSRRAGEETQYF	TGTGCCAGTAGTCGACGGGCAGGGGAAGAGACCCAGTACTTC
TRBV10-3	-	-	TRBJ2-1	CAIGVGGTYNEQFF	TGTGCCATCGGGGTAGGAGGAACCTACAATGAGCAGTTCTTC
TRBV5-4	-	-	TRBJ2-7	CASSLGAVAGKYEQYF	TGTGCCAGCAGCTTGGGGGCGGTGGCGGGGAAGTACGAGCAGTACTTC
TRBV4-2	-	-	TRBJ2-2	CASSQEAANTGELFF	TGTGCCAGCAGCCAGGAAGCGGCGAACACCGGGGAGCTGTTTTTT
TRBV29-1	once	TRBD2	TRBJ2-3	CSVGSLAGGPDTQYF	TGCAGCGTTGGGAGTCTAGCGGGAGGGCCGGATACGCAGTATTTT
TRBV6-6	-	-	TRBJ1-4	CASSDSQGNEKLFF	TGTGCCAGCAGTGACTCCCAGGGAAATGAAAAACTGTTTTTT
TRBV6-5	once	-	TRBJ2-1	CASSYSRGQGEQFF	TGTGCCAGCAGTTACTCGCGGGGCCAGGGAGAGCAGTTCTTC
TRBV19	-	-	TRBJ2-5	CASSPSGHVVETQYF	TGTGCCAGTAGTCCCTCTGGACACGTAGTTGAGACCCAGTACTTC
TRBV11-3	-	-	TRBJ1-1	CASSYGENPAFF	TGTGCCAGCAGCTACGGAGAAAATCCAGCTTTCTTT
TRBV13	few	TRBD2	TRBJ2-3	CASSLHLAGSEDTQYF	TGTGCCAGCAGCTTACACCTAGCGGGATCGGAAGATACGCAGTATTTT
TRBV2	-	-	TRBJ2-2	CASSVVSGNTGELFF	TGTGCCAGCAGTGTAGTTAGCGGGAACACCGGGGAGCTGTTTTTT
TRBV9	few	TRBD2	TRBJ2-5	CASSPHVGGGSGETQYF	TGTGCCAGCAGCCCCCACGTAGGTGGCGGGAGTGGTGAGACCCAGTACTTC
TRBV11-3	-	TRBD1	TRBJ2-7	CASSPRVDRPYEQYF	TGTGCCAGCAGCCCAAGGGTGGACAGGCCCTACGAGCAGTACTTC
TRBV2	-	TRBD2	TRBJ2-7	CASSVELAGEQYF	TGTGCCAGCAGTGTAGAACTAGCGGGGGAGCAGTACTTC
TRBV5-6	-	-	TRBJ2-3	CASSLEQATTDTQYF	TGTGCCAGCAGCTTGGAACAGGCCACCACAGATACGCAGTATTTT
TRBV5-4	-	TRBD2	TRBJ2-7	CASSSGTRGSEQYF	TGTGCCAGCAGCTCAGGGACTAGGGGTTCCGAGCAGTACTTC
TRBV10-2	-	-	TRBJ1-4	CASSESPRINEKLFF	TGCGCCAGCAGTGAGTCCCCCAGGATAAATGAAAAACTGTTTTTT
TRBV5-1	-	-	TRBJ1-2	CASSSRGSQGYTF	TGCGCCAGCAGCTCTCGAGGGTCTCAGGGCTACACCTTC
TRBV7-9	few	TRBD2	TRBJ2-5	CASTSGTSRGETQYF	TGTGCCAGCACTAGCGGGACCTCCCGAGGAGAGACCCAGTACTTC
TRBV11-3	-	-	TRBJ2-2	CASSLIVGRGSGTGELFF	TGTGCCAGCAGCTTAATTGTCGGCAGGGGAAGTGGGACCGGGGAGCTGTTTTTT
TRBV7-8	-	TRBD1	TRBJ2-7	CASSLATGTGAVYEQYF	TGTGCCAGCAGCCTCGCCACCGGGACAGGGGCCGTCTACGAGCAGTACTTC
TRBV2	-	TRBD1	TRBJ2-5	CASKPGTGGRETQYF	TGTGCCAGCAAACCCGGGACAGGGGGCCGAGAGACCCAGTACTTC
TRBV12-5	-	TRBD2	TRBJ2-7	CASARGLDGIYEQYF	TGTGCTAGTGCCCGAGGACTAGATGGGATCTACGAGCAGTACTTC
TRBV6-1	once	-	TRBJ2-7	CASSEARGTYEQYF	TGTGCCAGCAGTGAAGCGCGGGGAACCTACGAGCAGTACTTC
TRBV27	few	TRBD2	TRBJ2-7	CASSLGGRGRYEQYF	TGTGCCAGCAGTTTGGGCGGGAGGGGTCGATACGAGCAGTACTTC
TRBV10-1	-	-	TRBJ2-6	CASNYRDSGANVLTF	TGCGCCAGCAATTACAGGGACTCTGGGGCCAACGTCCTGACTTTC
TRBV18	-	TRBD2	TRBJ2-3	CASSPNGRGTDTQYF	TGTGCCAGCTCACCAAACGGGAGGGGCACAGATACGCAGTATTTT
TRBV5-1	-	TRBD1	TRBJ1-1	CASSFYGTGNTEAFF	TGCGCCAGCAGCTTCTACGGGACAGGGAACACTGAAGCTTTCTTT
TRBV2	few	TRBD1	TRBJ2-1	CASIGDRGGQNEQFF	TGTGCCAGCATTGGGGACAGGGGGGGACAAAATGAGCAGTTCTTC
TRBV7-6	-	-	TRBJ2-1	CASSLSSVSSYNEQFF	TGTGCCAGCAGCCTCTCAAGCGTTAGCTCCTACAATGAGCAGTTCTTC
TRBV10-3	-	TRBD1	TRBJ1-1	CAIWTGNTEAFF	TGTGCCATCTGGACAGGGAACACTGAAGCTTTCTTT
TRBV9	-	TRBD1	TRBJ1-2	CASSPRDSDLAGNYGYTF	TGTGCCAGCAGCCCTCGGGACAGCGACCTCGCGGGTAACTATGGCTACACCTTC
TRBV5-1	-	TRBD2	TRBJ2-7	CASSYWTSGSKPYEQYF	TGCGCCAGCAGCTACTGGACTAGCGGGAGCAAACCCTACGAGCAGTACTTC
TRBV7-7	-	-	TRBJ1-1	CASSPNENTEAFF	TGTGCTAGCAGCCCTAACGAGAACACTGAAGCTTTCTTT
TRBV19	-	TRBD2	TRBJ2-1	CASSIVLAGGEQFF	TGTGCCAGTAGTATCGTCCTAGCGGGAGGGGAGCAGTTCTTC
TRBV6-1	once	-	TRBJ2-1	CASSEDPGDGSLVNEQFF	TGTGCCAGCAGTGAAGACCCGGGAGACGGGAGCTTAGTAAATGAGCAGTTCTTC
TRBV19	once	-	TRBJ1-1	CASNILGGLNTEAFF	TGTGCCAGCAACATCTTGGGGGGACTGAACACTGAAGCTTTCTTT
TRBV15	-	TRBD2	TRBJ2-2	CATSRDNPTSGKTGELFF	TGTGCCACCAGCAGAGATAACCCGACTAGCGGGAAGACCGGGGAGCTGTTTTTT
TRBV5-1	-	-	TRBJ2-7	CASSYTGAQNDEQYF	TGCGCCAGCAGTTATACGGGAGCTCAGAATGACGAGCAGTACTTC
TRBV27	-	-	TRBJ2-7	CASSPDRREQYF	TGTGCCAGCAGCCCTGACAGGAGGGAGCAGTACTTC